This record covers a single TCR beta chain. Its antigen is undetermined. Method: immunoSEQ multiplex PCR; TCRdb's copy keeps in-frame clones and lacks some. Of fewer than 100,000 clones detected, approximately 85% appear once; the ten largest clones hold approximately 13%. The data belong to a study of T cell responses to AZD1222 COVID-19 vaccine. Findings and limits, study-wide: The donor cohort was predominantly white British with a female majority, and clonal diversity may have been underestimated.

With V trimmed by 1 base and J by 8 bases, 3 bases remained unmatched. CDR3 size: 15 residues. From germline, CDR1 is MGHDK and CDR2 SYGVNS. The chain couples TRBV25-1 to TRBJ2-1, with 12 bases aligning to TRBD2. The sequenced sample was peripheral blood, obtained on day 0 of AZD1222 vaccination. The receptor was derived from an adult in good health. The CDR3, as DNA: TGTGCCAGCAGTGAATCTAGCGGGGGGGCGGATGAGCAGTTCTTC. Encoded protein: CASSESSGGADEQFF.